A single sample is the source of the 31 T cell receptor beta chains below, sequenced in a study of shared clonotypes between healthy human individuals. Profiling relied on immunoSEQ multiplex PCR, and the TCRdb table lists in-frame clones only, not all of them. Of about 2.4 million clones listed, about 92% are singletons. The sequencing input was naive CD4+ T cells sorted from blood. Documented subset: CD45RA+ positively selected. The receptors derive from a man younger than 35 in good health.

The V and J genes are TRBV6-1 and TRBJ2-1, with D hard to call. The CDR3 sequence is 15 residues long. The germline gives CDR1 MNHNS, CDR2 SASEGT. V was trimmed by 6 bases and J by 0 bases, leaving 12 bases between them. The CDR3 DNA sequence: TGTGCCAGCAGCCTACAGAGGAGCTCCTACAATGAGCAGTTCTTC. Translated: CASSLQRSSYNEQFF.

This clone appeared a single time. This specimen includes other DNA sequences encoding the same CDR3. The V and J genes are TRBV7-2 and TRBJ2-2, with D perhaps matching TRBD2 (6 bases). From germline, CDR1 is SGHTA and CDR2 FQGNSA. The V end was cut by 3 bases, the J end by 5 bases, with 7 bases between. The CDR3 runs 13 residues. CDR3 sequence (DNA): TGTGCCAGCAGCTTGGGGGGAACCGGGGAGCTGTTTTTT. This encodes CASSLGGTGELFF.

The chain links TRBV5-4 to TRBJ1-1, with D unclear. In germline, CDR1 is SGHNT, CDR2 YYREEE (reference sequence). The V end lost 4 bases, the J end lost 3 bases, and 16 bases lay between the germline ends. The CDR3 spans 15 residues. The CDR3 DNA reads TGTGCCAGCAGCGAGCCCCGGCCAGGTTACACTGAAGCTTTCTTT. Translating it yields CASSEPRPGYTEAFF.

The J gene is TRBJ2-7, the V gene TRBV5-1; a weak D match, TRBD1 (6 bases). The ends were cut back, 10 bases at V and 3 bases at J, with 14 bases in the middle. CDR1 is SGHRS and CDR2 is YFSETQ in the germline V gene. This CDR3 is built from 12 residues. The CDR3 reads CAGGREDYEQYF. The CDR3 coding sequence is TGCGCCGGGGGCAGGGAAGACTACGAGCAGTACTTC.

The rearrangement links TRBV7-9 to TRBJ2-5, with TRBD2 identical over 11 bases. This CDR3 comprises 14 residues. Germline V lookup: CDR1 SEHNR, CDR2 FQNEAQ (reference sequence). The V gene end was trimmed by 7 bases and the J gene end by 7 bases; junction bases not matched to a gene: 8. The CDR3 spells CASIQLAGVGTQYF. The CDR3 DNA is TGTGCCAGCATCCAACTAGCGGGAGTAGGGACCCAGTACTTC.

V and J are TRBV6-5 and TRBJ1-1; D not resolved. The germline gives CDR1 MNHEY, CDR2 SVGAGI. The V end was cut by 0 bases, the J end by 2 bases, with 10 bases between. The CDR3 is 15 amino acids. The CDR3, as DNA: TGTGCCAGCAGTTACTCAACCAAATCAAACACTGAAGCTTTCTTT. Translated, it gives CASSYSTKSNTEAFF.

To note about this clone: Other DNA variants within this sample encode the same CDR3. This chain links TRBV5-1 with TRBJ2-7; 9 positions match TRBD1. The CDR3 totals 15 residues. Germline-derived CDR1 and CDR2 are SGHRS and YFSETQ. With 1 base clipped from V and 4 bases from J, the junction kept 6 bases outside the gene matches. CDR3 sequence reads: CASSLRTGENYEQYF. CDR3 nucleotides: TGCGCCAGCAGCTTGCGGACAGGGGAGAATTACGAGCAGTACTTC.

The rearrangement links TRBV10-3 to TRBJ2-5; D gene unclear. Trimming took 6 bases from V and 5 from J, leaving 7 bases between them. Germline CDR1 ENHRY, CDR2 SYGVKD. The CDR3 is 11 amino acids. In nucleotides, the CDR3 is TGTGCCATCAGCCACGAGGAGACCCAGTACTTC. As protein: CAISHEETQYF.

The V call is TRBV30, the J call TRBJ1-1, with D possibly being TRBD1 (5 bases). The CDR3 spans 15 residues. V shed 3 bases and J shed 0 bases, with 14 bases lying between them. The V gene's germline CDR1 is GTSNPN and CDR2 SVGIG (reference sequence). The CDR3 DNA sequence: TGTGCCTGGAGCCAGGGTGCCGCATTGAACACTGAAGCTTTCTTT. Amino acids: CAWSQGAALNTEAFF.

This chain uses TRBV6-5 with TRBJ2-6, with D uncertain. Trimming stripped 3 bases from V and 0 bases from J, with 6 bases between. The germline CDR1 and CDR2 sequences are MNHEY and SVGAGI. The CDR3 consists of 15 residues. DNA of the CDR3: TGTGCCAGCAGTTATGACCACTCTGGGGCCAACGTCCTGACTTTC. It codes for CASSYDHSGANVLTF.

The chain has TRBV5-4 and TRBJ2-2; weak D call: TRBD1 (6 bases). The germline V and J ends were trimmed by 0 bases and 1 base, with 7 bases remaining between them. In germline, CDR1 is SGHNT, CDR2 YYREEE (reference sequence). The CDR3 covers 15 residues. CDR3 loop: CASSLGTENTGELFF. The CDR3, as DNA: TGTGCCAGCAGCTTGGGGACAGAGAACACCGGGGAGCTGTTTTTT.

The chain links TRBV30 to TRBJ2-5, with 12 nucleotides matching TRBD2. The length of the CDR3 is 14 residues. Germline-derived CDR1 and CDR2 are GTSNPN and SVGIG (reference sequence). V shed 2 bases and J 6 bases; nucleotides not matched to a gene: 4. Here the CDR3 reads CAWSRTSGEKTQYF. For the CDR3, the DNA is TGTGCCTGGAGTCGGACTAGCGGGGAAAAGACCCAGTACTTC.

V is TRBV6-4 and J is TRBJ1-4; D gene unclear. CDR1 and CDR2 (germline): MRHNA, SNTAGT. The length of the CDR3 is 14 residues. Trimming shortened V by 2 bases and J by 0 bases, and 4 bases separated the two germline ends. The CDR3 sequence: CASSDSTTNEKLFF. The CDR3 DNA follows: TGTGCCAGCAGTGACAGCACAACTAATGAAAAACTGTTTTTT.

The chain carries TRBV28 and TRBJ2-7; D is perhaps TRBD2 (7 bases). CDR3 length equals 15 residues. Germline-derived CDR1 and CDR2 are MDHEN and SYDVKM. The V end lost 4 bases, the J end lost 1 base, and 14 bases lay between the germline ends. CDR3 residues: CASSSAKGGSYEQYF. The CDR3 nucleotides are TGTGCCAGCAGTTCCGCCAAGGGGGGGTCCTACGAGCAGTACTTC.

The rearrangement uses TRBV11-3 and TRBJ2-3; TRBD2 aligns across 13 bases. The CDR3 spans 15 residues. Germline CDR1 reads SGHNT; CDR2 reads YENEEA. V lost 5 bases, J lost 6 bases, and 5 bases stayed unmatched. The DNA for the CDR3 is TGTGCCAGCAGCCCGGGACTAGCGGGGTTGGATACGCAGTATTTT. It is translated as CASSPGLAGLDTQYF.

The chain employs TRBV10-2 and TRBJ2-7; D unclear. There are 13 residues in the CDR3. Germline V lookup: CDR1 WSHSY, CDR2 SAAADI. Trimming stripped 2 bases from V and 3 bases from J, with 8 bases between. DNA of the CDR3: TGCGCCAGCAGTGAGATTAGCAGCTACGAGCAGTACTTC. This gives the protein CASSEISSYEQYF.

The V call is TRBV6-1, the J call TRBJ2-5; 10 bases agree with TRBD1. This CDR3 comprises 15 residues. Looked up from germline, CDR1 is MNHNS and CDR2 is SASEGT. V trimming: 6 bases; J trimming: 4 bases; junction bases outside the gene matches: 8. The CDR3 bases are TGTGCCAGCAGCACCCAAGGGACAGGGGTAGAGACCCAGTACTTC. Its protein product is CASSTQGTGVETQYF.

The chain combines TRBV9 with TRBJ1-2; perhaps TRBD1 as D (5 bases). The V and J ends lost 0 bases and 0 bases respectively, with 9 bases between them. Per germline, CDR1 SGDLS and CDR2 YYNGEE. The CDR3 consists of 15 residues. DNA for the CDR3: TGTGCCAGCAGCGTAGGAGTAGGGGCTAACTATGGCTACACCTTC. Protein: CASSVGVGANYGYTF.

The sample holds one count of this clone. The CDR3: CASSLGLAGVSEQYF. In nucleotides, the CDR3 is TGTGCCAGCAGTTTGGGTCTAGCGGGAGTTAGCGAGCAGTACTTC. The J gene is TRBJ2-7, the V gene TRBV27; TRBD2 matches 10 bases. Germline loops: CDR1 MNHEY, CDR2 SMNVEV (reference sequence). V was pared by 3 bases and J by 6 bases, with 8 bases of the junction left unmatched. The CDR3 extends over 15 amino acids.

With respect to this clone: Other DNA sequences of this sample code for an identical CDR3. V gene TRBV5-1 combines with J gene TRBJ2-5; D ambiguous. The CDR3 covers 14 residues. The V end was cut by 0 bases, the J end by 2 bases, with 8 bases between. The germline V gene has CDR1 SGHRS and CDR2 YFSETQ. CDR3 in DNA: TGCGCCAGCAGCTTGGCCCTGGGTCAAGAGACCCAGTACTTC. Residues: CASSLALGQETQYF.

V is TRBV2 and J is TRBJ1-6; tentatively, D is TRBD1 (6 bases). The CDR3 consists of 13 residues. V was clipped by 5 bases and J by 7 bases, with 9 bases between them. From germline, CDR1 is SNHLY and CDR2 FYNNEI. Here the CDR3 reads CASSRDTNSPLHF. In nucleotides, the CDR3 is TGTGCCAGCAGTCGGGACACAAATTCACCCCTCCACTTT.

The chain is built from TRBV18 and TRBJ1-1; D possibly corresponds to TRBD1 (5 bases). The CDR3 contains 13 residues. V was cut by 4 bases and J by 11 bases, with 17 bases left in between. Germline CDR1 is KGHSH and CDR2 is LQKENI. CDR3 nucleotide sequence: TGTGCCAGCTCACGGGAGGGCGTAGGGGCGGCTTTCTTT. Protein product: CASSREGVGAAFF.

V usage is TRBV7-9 and J usage is TRBJ1-3, with D unresolved. Between the trimmed V and J ends, which lost 5 bases and 1 base, there was a span of 9 bases. CDR1 and CDR2 (germline): SEHNR, FQNEAQ (reference sequence). The CDR3 runs to 14 residues. CDR3 in amino acids: CASSPNGSGNTIYF. The CDR3 DNA follows: TGTGCCAGCAGCCCCAACGGGTCTGGAAACACCATATATTTT.

In this sample, this clone turned up once. Distinct nucleotide sequences in the sample also encode this CDR3. This chain uses TRBV19 with TRBJ1-3, with D hard to call. Germline V gene data show CDR1 as LNHDA and CDR2 as SQIVND (reference sequence). Trimming took off 2 bases at V and 1 base at J, with 6 bases between the two ends. This CDR3 is 14 amino acids long. CDR3 nucleotide sequence: TGTGCCAGTAGTATACAGTCTTCTGGAAACACCATATATTTT. Translated, it gives CASSIQSSGNTIYF.

The V and J genes are TRBV28 and TRBJ2-3; the D gene is possibly TRBD2 (7 bases). The ends were cut back, 9 bases at V and 2 bases at J, with 12 bases in the middle. Germline values: CDR1 MDHEN, CDR2 SYDVKM. The CDR3 consists of 13 residues. In DNA form, the CDR3 reads TGTGCCAGTGCCGCGGGGGCCACAGATACGCAGTATTTT. It translates to CASAAGATDTQYF.

In the case of this clone: The same CDR3 also results from other DNA sequences found in this sample. This chain links TRBV30 with TRBJ2-3; D gene ambiguous. The ends were cut back, 3 bases at V and 6 bases at J, with 7 bases in the middle. Germline CDR1 GTSNPN, CDR2 SVGIG (reference sequence). This CDR3 has 11 amino acids. CDR3 in amino acids: CAWSESDTQYF. The DNA of the CDR3 is TGTGCCTGGAGCGAGTCGGATACGCAGTATTTT.

J is TRBJ2-5 and V is TRBV19, with 10 positions matching TRBD2. V shed 9 bases and J 4 bases; nucleotides not matched to a gene: 8. CDR3 length: 14 residues. Germline lookup yields CDR1 LNHDA and CDR2 SQIVND (reference sequence). The CDR3 region is CASAKAGGPETQYF. CDR3 bases: TGTGCCAGCGCCAAAGCGGGGGGGCCAGAGACCCAGTACTTC.

This sequence joins TRBV30 and TRBJ2-4; D is perhaps TRBD1 (6 bases). The V end was cut by 5 bases, the J end by 0 bases, with 20 bases between. This CDR3 spans 17 amino acids. From germline, CDR1 is GTSNPN and CDR2 SVGIG (reference sequence). The CDR3 loop reads CAWHHTGKRIAKNIQYF. DNA for the CDR3: TGTGCCTGGCATCATACAGGGAAGAGGATAGCCAAAAACATTCAGTACTTC. Complete variable domain (other parts from reference TRBV30 and TRBJ2-4): SQTIHQWPATLVQPVGSPLSLECTVEGTSNPNLYWYRQAAGRGLQLLFYSVGIGQISSEVPQNLSASRPQDRQFILSSKKLLLSDSGFYLCAWHHTGKRIAKNIQYFGAGTRLSVL.

This clone was recorded once. This chain joins TRBV5-6 and TRBJ2-1; 10 bases fit TRBD2. This CDR3 spans 12 amino acids. Germline trimming cut 3 bases from V and 14 bases from J; bases unmatched to any gene: 5. Germline lookup yields CDR1 SGHDT and CDR2 YYEEEE. The CDR3 nucleotides are TGTGCCAGCAGCTCCCTAGCGGGAGCGGAGTTCTTC. Protein: CASSSLAGAEFF.

Points on this clone: This CDR3 is also generated by other DNA sequences in the sample. V usage is TRBV11-2 and J usage is TRBJ2-5; D is possibly TRBD1 (6 bases). V lost 0 bases, J lost 3 bases, and 11 bases lay in between. From germline, CDR1 is SGHAT and CDR2 FQNNGV. There are 15 residues in the CDR3. The CDR3 DNA is TGTGCCAGCAGCTTAGATGGGGGCAGGAAAGAGACCCAGTACTTC. Protein sequence: CASSLDGGRKETQYF.

This chain links TRBV7-9 with TRBJ1-5, with 8 bases fitting TRBD1. CDR3 length: 15 residues. Unmatched junction bases numbered 4, after V lost 1 base and J lost 5 bases. Germline-derived CDR1 and CDR2 are SEHNR and FQNEAQ (reference sequence). This CDR3 is CASSLDGQGYQPQHF. DNA for the CDR3: TGTGCCAGCAGCTTAGACGGACAGGGCTATCAGCCCCAGCATTTT.